This entry describes one T cell receptor (beta chain). Measured with immunoSEQ multiplex PCR; TCRdb has only the in-frame clones, and not every one. This table holds around 240,000 clones, 90% found once. This specimen comes from a study of blood T cell repertoires in COVID-19. Per germline, CDR1 SGHDT and CDR2 YYEEEE. The CDR3 length is 14 residues. Trimming took 2 bases from V and 2 from J, leaving 9 bases between them. This clonotype was obtained from a man in his fifties who had been exposed to COVID-19. The V and J genes are TRBV5-6 and TRBJ2-3; D remains unclear. The sequenced material came from PBMCs or T cells enriched from blood (not recorded which). Here the CDR3 DNA reads TGTGCCAGCAGCTTTCAGATTTCCACAGATACGCAGTATTTT. Amino acids: CASSFQISTDTQYF.